This TCR beta chain was retrieved from a study of blood T cells in healthy people across ages. PBMCs, at least 7 million per sample, were isolated. There are a few counts of this clonotype. Per the germline V gene, CDR1 is LNHNV and CDR2 is YYDKDF (reference sequence). The J segment lost 9 bases and the V segment lost 0 bases, leaving 8 bases of the junction unmatched. The CDR3 is made up of 16 amino acids. A second roughly 7 to 12 cycle PCR used barcoded and J-beta primers. Individual samples furnished no less than 3 million CDR3-containing paired-end reads apiece. MiXCR, applied by TCRdb to the 5' RACE reads, yields one record per CDR3 protein. Altogether about 780,000 distinct CDR3 sequences are present, roughly 46% being singletons, with the ten largest covering 15% to 20%.

The chain joins TRBV15 to TRBJ1-6, with 7 bases fitting TRBD1. This clonotype was obtained from a man at least 80 years old in good health. The specimen was blood. The CDR3 DNA is TGTGCCACCAGCAGAGATGGGGACAGTCATAGTTCACCCCTCCACTTT. Translated, it gives CATSRDGDSHSSPLHF.